This is a list of T cell receptor beta chains from one sample in a study of T cell responses to AZD1222 COVID-19 vaccine. Clones were read by immunoSEQ multiplex PCR, and TCRdb kept only the in-frame ones, dropping some. Among 57,000 or so clones, roughly four fifths were seen once, and the ten largest hold roughly 25%. The sample here was peripheral blood, taken 28 days after the second AZD1222 dose. The receptors originated from an adult who received the AZD1222 COVID-19 vaccine. Each CDR3 is given with its conserved first and last residue. A D gene is named only where the DNA matches it firmly. Expanded clones are given a class, and other clones once, few, many or no size at all.

J gene,clone size,D gene,V gene,CDR3 DNA,CDR3 protein
TRBJ2-1,NA,NA,TRBV27,TGTGCCAGCAGTCCAGACTACTTCTCCTACAATGAGCAGTTCTTC,CASSPDYFSYNEQFF
TRBJ2-2,NA,NA,TRBV30,TGTGCCTGGGCGAGACTAGTCGGCACCGGGGAGCTGTTTTTT,CAWARLVGTGELFF
TRBJ2-4,NA,NA,TRBV28,TGTGCCAGCAGTTTATTCACAGGGGCCGGGGGCATTCAGTACTTC,CASSLFTGAGGIQYF
TRBJ2-2,NA,NA,TRBV7-2,TGTGCCAGCAGCTTAGGTCGTAAAGGGGCCACCGGGGAGCTGTTTTTT,CASSLGRKGATGELFF
TRBJ2-5,NA,NA,TRBV11-3,TGTGCCAGCAGCTGGGGACGGACTGAGACCCAGTACTTC,CASSWGRTETQYF
TRBJ2-7,NA,NA,TRBV30,TGTGCCTGGAGTGCAGTCGGGGAGCGCTCCTACGAGCAGTACTTC,CAWSAVGERSYEQYF
TRBJ1-1,NA,NA,TRBV2,TGTGCCAGCAGTGACTTCGCGGGGGAGGGCACTGAAGCTTTCTTT,CASSDFAGEGTEAFF
TRBJ2-7,NA,TRBD2,TRBV7-2,TGTGCCAGCAGCTTAACGGGCGGGAGCTCCTACGAGCAGTACTTC,CASSLTGGSSYEQYF
TRBJ1-5,NA,TRBD1,TRBV19,TGTGCCAGTAGTGGGACAGGGGGGGGCAATCAGCCCCAGCATTTT,CASSGTGGGNQPQHF
TRBJ2-7,NA,TRBD2,TRBV28,TGTGCCAGCAAGGCCAGGGGATGGGTAGCGGGAGGAAACGAGCAGTACTTC,CASKARGWVAGGNEQYF
TRBJ2-5,NA,TRBD2,TRBV5-1,TGCGCCAGCAGCGCCGAACTAGCGGGAGCTCGGGAGACCCAGTACTTC,CASSAELAGARETQYF
TRBJ2-3,NA,NA,TRBV9,TGTGCCAGCAGCCCAGGGGGGGGCACAGATACGCAGTATTTT,CASSPGGGTDTQYF
TRBJ1-2,few,NA,TRBV2,TGTGCCAGCAGTCCCGCAGTCCTCTATGGCTACACCTTC,CASSPAVLYGYTF
TRBJ2-7,NA,NA,TRBV12-3/TRBV12-4,TGTGCCAGCAGTTTCGGGGGCCCCTACGAGCAGTACTTC,CASSFGGPYEQYF
TRBJ1-6,NA,NA,TRBV4-3,TGCGCCAGCAGCCAAGTAGGACAGAGGGGTTCACCCCTCCACTTT,CASSQVGQRGSPLHF
TRBJ2-6,NA,NA,TRBV27,TGTGCCAGCAGTTTTCTGGGATCAGGGGCCAACGTCCTGACTTTC,CASSFLGSGANVLTF
TRBJ1-1,NA,NA,TRBV6-5,TGTGCCAGCAGCCTGAGGGTGGTCAACACTGAAGCTTTCTTT,CASSLRVVNTEAFF
TRBJ2-2,NA,NA,TRBV7-7,TGTGCTAGCAGCCGCGACGAAACCGGGGAGCTGTTTTTT,CASSRDETGELFF
TRBJ2-2,NA,TRBD2,TRBV5-3,TGTGCCAGAAGCTCAGCCCCAGGGACTAGCGGGACCCCCGGCGGGAACACCGGGGAGCTGTTTTTT,CARSSAPGTSGTPGGNTGELFF
TRBJ2-7,NA,TRBD2,TRBV6-5,TGTGCCAGCAGCAGACTAGCGGGACCGTACGAGCAGTACTTC,CASSRLAGPYEQYF
TRBJ1-1,NA,NA,TRBV19,TGTGCCAGTAGTCCTCGAGGGGTGAACACTGAAGCTTTCTTT,CASSPRGVNTEAFF
TRBJ2-2,NA,NA,TRBV19,TGTGCCAGTAGTATTCTCGTGGAGGCCGGGGAGCTGTTTTTT,CASSILVEAGELFF
TRBJ1-2,few,NA,TRBV19,TGTGCCAGTATGGAGGGACGGGAGTATGGCTACACCTTC,CASMEGREYGYTF